The clone carrying this T cell receptor (beta chain) showed up just a few times. Its antigen is not identified. The data were obtained in a study of T cell repertoires in cytomegalovirus infection. As for the study in general: Recently identified HLA-C-restricted and well-studied HLA-B-restricted CMV epitopes were used. Evidence of both CMV infection and a matching HLA type came from public TCR beta signatures.

Study results and limitations: The study found HLA-C-restricted CMV-specific TCR beta clonotypes dominating the ex vivo response.

The CDR3 covers 15 residues. Trimming removed 2 bases from V and 4 bases from J; junction bases left unmatched: 5. Germline values: CDR1 SGHTA, CDR2 FQGNSA. TCRdb ran MiXCR on the reads and lists one entry per CDR3 protein. This table holds a few hundred thousand distinct CDR3 sequences, approximately 22% found once. V is TRBV7-2 and J is TRBJ2-3; 8 bases map to TRBD1. The TCR sequence derives from a human donor in good health (CMV status not recorded). Some clones in this sample may be carry-over from other donors' samples. This specimen consisted of cultured PBMCs, obtained from culture after CMV antigen stimulation. The CDR3 nucleotides read TGTGCCAGCAGCTTAAGGCAGGGGGCAGCAGATACGCAGTATTTT. It specifies CASSLRQGAADTQYF.